This T cell receptor (beta chain) was sequenced in a study of cytomegalovirus exposure and HLA in healthy donors. The CDR3 sequence is 17 residues long. V dropped 8 bases and J dropped 4 bases, with 23 bases sitting between them. Per germline, CDR1 LGHNA and CDR2 YSLEER. Primers: 60 Vbeta forward and 13 Jbeta reverse. Method: immunoSEQ multiplex PCR; TCRdb's copy keeps in-frame clones and lacks some. The profile shows some 120,000 clones, around 76% of them singletons. The sequencing input was PBMCs. The gene calls are TRBV4-3 and TRBJ1-4, with a weak D call TRBD1 (6 bases). The receptor was derived from a woman in her sixties in good health and CMV-seropositive. The CDR3 loop is CASVNTLEDSVNEKLFF. CDR3 nucleotides: TGCGCCAGCGTAAATACCTTGGAGGACAGCGTTAATGAAAAACTGTTTTTT.